Included here is one T cell receptor beta chain sequence, with context. Its antigen is still unknown. The data stem from a study of vaccination and CD4 T cells after COVID-19. Oncomine TCR Beta short-read sequencing was applied to DNA from cultured CD4+ T cells. TCRdb analysed the PCR reads with MiXCR anew, one entry per CDR3 protein. The table records 20,000 to 25,000 distinct CDR3 sequences, 55% to 65% of them present only once. Treatment indicated: approximately 11-day PBMC culture with coronavirus spike peptide pools or control peptides (ViraFEST assay). A negative selection step was used to isolate CD4+ T cells once culture had run for 10 days. Germline CDR1 and CDR2: SGHNT and YENEEA. The CDR3 sequence is 14 residues long. Trimming removed 1 base from V and 6 bases from J, with 11 bases in between. Study results and limitations: Post-vaccination reactive clonotypes (median 38) did not differ significantly from post-infection (under 22).

The J gene is TRBJ2-3, the V gene TRBV11-3, with TRBD1 as a possible D gene (5 bases). The source of this sequence is a human donor who received a COVID-19 vaccine. The starting material was CD4+ T cells from blood, cultured in vitro, obtained before SARS-CoV-2 vaccination. The CDR3 loop reads CASSLVEQGDTQYF. CDR3 coding DNA: TGTGCCAGCAGCTTAGTAGAGCAGGGTGATACGCAGTATTTT. Supplemented by reference TRBV11-3 and TRBJ2-3, the full variable domain reads EAGVVQSPRYKIIEKKQPVAFWCNPISGHNTLYWYLQNLGQGPELLIRYENEEAVDDSQLPKDRFSAERLKGVDSTLKIQPAELGDSAVYLCASSLVEQGDTQYFGPGTRLTVL.